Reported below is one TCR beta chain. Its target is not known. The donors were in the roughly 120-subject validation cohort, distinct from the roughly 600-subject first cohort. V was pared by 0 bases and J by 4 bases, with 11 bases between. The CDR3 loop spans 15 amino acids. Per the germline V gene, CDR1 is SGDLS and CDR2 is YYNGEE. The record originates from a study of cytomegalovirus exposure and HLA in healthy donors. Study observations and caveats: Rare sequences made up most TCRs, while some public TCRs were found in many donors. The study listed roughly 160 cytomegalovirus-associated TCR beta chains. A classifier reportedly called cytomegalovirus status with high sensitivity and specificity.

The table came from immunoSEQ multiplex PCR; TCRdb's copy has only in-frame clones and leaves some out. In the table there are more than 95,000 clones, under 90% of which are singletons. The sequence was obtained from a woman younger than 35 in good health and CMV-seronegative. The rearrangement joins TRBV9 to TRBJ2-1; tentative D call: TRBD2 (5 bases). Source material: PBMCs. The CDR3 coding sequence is TGTGCCAGCAGCGTAGCCCCCGGGGAGTACAATGAGCAGTTCTTC. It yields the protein CASSVAPGEYNEQFF.